This TCR beta chain appears in the sequencing data of a study of blood T cell repertoires in COVID-19. About the research overall: COVID-19 samples from acute and convalescent phases originated in the United States, Italy and Spain. Sample material is recorded as cDNA or gDNA derived from T cells, B-cell-depleted T cells, or PBMCs.

Germline V gives CDR1 SGHRS, CDR2 YFSETQ. CDR3 size: 16 residues. J lost 1 base, V lost 6 bases, and 7 bases had no gene match. In this sample, this clone turned up a few times. In the authors' methods: Amplified reference gene primers provided the basis for estimating nucleated cell counts. Profiling relied on immunoSEQ multiplex PCR, and the TCRdb table lists in-frame clones only, not all of them. V and J calls and clone size come straight from that table; D and trimming were deduced from the DNA. The sample yields over 95,000 clones, 79% seen once. This sequence joins TRBV5-1 and TRBJ2-2, with 9 bases fitting TRBD1. The source material was peripheral blood. This clonotype was obtained from a woman of 80 years or more with active or convalescent COVID-19. The CDR3 sequence: CASTRTGAMNTGELFF. CDR3 coding DNA: TGCGCCAGCACCAGGACAGGGGCTATGAACACCGGGGAGCTGTTTTTT.